What follows are 20 T cell receptor beta chains derived from one specimen sequenced in a study of CD8+CD57+ T cells in acquired aplastic anemia. Patients picked for sequencing had shown CD8+CD57+ cell expansion detected by flow cytometry. Genomic DNA was employed as the template in profiling TCR beta VDJ and CDR3. TCRdb re-called the reads with MiXCR, one entry per CDR3 protein. Of around 190,000 distinct CDR3 sequences listed, about 44% are singletons. The sequenced sample consisted of sorted CD4+, CD8+, or CD8+CD57+ T cells (not recorded which) from PBMCs. The receptors originated from a human donor with aplastic anemia.

At least ten counts were recorded for this clonotype. The gene calls are TRBV6-1 and TRBJ1-2; D gene uncertain. Trimming left V 8 bases short and J 8 bases short, with 15 bases between. Germline CDR1 and CDR2: MNHNS and SASEGT. The CDR3 totals 12 residues. The CDR3 region is CASRETLGGYTF. As DNA, the CDR3 is TGTGCCAGCCGCGAGACTCTGGGGGGCTACACCTTC.

The V and J genes are TRBV5-1 and TRBJ1-6; 10 nucleotides match TRBD1. V was clipped by 3 bases and J by 5 bases; unmatched bases: 2. This CDR3 comprises 15 residues. Germline V lookup: CDR1 SGHRS, CDR2 YFSETQ. DNA of the CDR3: TGCGCCAGCAGCTGGGGGACAGGGGATAATTCACCCCTCCACTTT. Amino acids: CASSWGTGDNSPLHF.

This clonotype has a handful of counts. The chain links TRBV15 to TRBJ1-6; 8 bases are a match to TRBD1. CDR3 length equals 15 residues. Germline CDR1 and CDR2: LNHNV and YYDKDF (reference sequence). With V trimmed by 1 base and J by 9 bases, 5 bases remained unmatched. CDR3 DNA sequence: TGTGCCACCAGCAGAGGGACAGGGTCGGGTTCACCCCTCCACTTT. Translated: CATSRGTGSGSPLHF.

Of note for this clonotype: A junction end diverges from the germline sequence, so it may reflect a read error. V gene TRBV5-1 combines with J gene TRBJ1-2, with TRBD1 identical over 9 bases. CDR1 and CDR2 from the germline V gene are SGHRS and YFSETQ. This CDR3 comprises 14 residues. The DNA of the CDR3 is TGCGCCAGCAGCTTGACAGGGGGCCACTCTGGCCACACCTTC. It yields the protein CASSLTGGHSGHTF.

This sequence joins TRBV24-1 and TRBJ1-2, with 9 bases that match TRBD1. The V gene end was trimmed by 3 bases and the J gene end by 8 bases; junction bases not matched to a gene: 6. CDR1 is KGHDR and CDR2 is SFDVKD in the germline V gene. The CDR3 consists of 14 residues. The CDR3 reads CATSDPGTGYGYTF. In nucleotides, the CDR3 is TGTGCCACCAGTGATCCAGGGACAGGGTACGGCTACACCTTC.

CDR3 loop: CATGTSGTGYQETQYF. CDR3 bases: TGTGCCACCGGGACTAGCGGGACGGGGTACCAAGAGACCCAGTACTTC. The chain employs TRBV10-3 and TRBJ2-5, with 13 bases matching TRBD2. The junction had 8 bases not matched to a gene; V was cut back by 10 bases and J by 0 bases. CDR3 length: 16 residues. Per the germline V gene, CDR1 is ENHRY and CDR2 is SYGVKD.

This chain links TRBV29-1 with TRBJ2-1; possibly TRBD1 for D (6 bases). Deletions cut 7 bases from V and 4 bases from J, with 11 bases between. The CDR3 has 12 amino acids. The germline CDR1 and CDR2 sequences are SQVTM and ANQGSEA. The CDR3 nucleotides are TGCAGCGGCGGACAGCCGTACAATGAGCAGTTCTTC. This translates into CSGGQPYNEQFF.

This clonotype showed up many times. The chain has TRBV6-1 and TRBJ1-5; D ambiguous. The CDR3 sequence is 13 residues long. Trimming shortened V by 6 bases and J by 5 bases, and 11 bases separated the two germline ends. The germline V gene encodes CDR1 MNHNS and CDR2 SASEGT. Here the CDR3 reads CASSLQADQPQHF. Written as DNA, the CDR3 is TGTGCCAGCAGCCTGCAAGCAGATCAGCCCCAGCATTTT.

V usage is TRBV10-2 and J usage is TRBJ2-3, with TRBD2 identical over 8 bases. The CDR3 has 17 amino acids. Germline V gene sequence: CDR1 WSHSY, CDR2 SAAADI. The J segment lost 6 bases and the V segment lost 2 bases, leaving 13 bases of the junction unmatched. The CDR3 loop reads CASSEIPGVAGLDTQYF. CDR3 in DNA: TGCGCCAGCAGTGAGATCCCTGGGGTAGCGGGGTTGGATACGCAGTATTTT.

The chain is built from TRBV5-4 and TRBJ2-4; 12 bases agree with TRBD2. The germline V gene has CDR1 SGHNT and CDR2 YYREEE (reference sequence). The CDR3 covers 16 residues. With 3 bases clipped from V and 9 bases from J, the junction kept 10 bases outside the gene matches. For the CDR3, the DNA is TGTGCCAGCAGCTCTCTAGCGGGGGGGCCAACGGTCATTCAGTACTTC. The encoded protein is CASSSLAGGPTVIQYF.

This clonotype was found many times. V is TRBV11-2 and J is TRBJ1-6; D not resolved. The CDR3 length is 15 residues. Germline V gene lookup returns CDR1 SGHAT and CDR2 FQNNGV. V was clipped by 3 bases and J by 5 bases, with 11 bases between them. DNA of the CDR3: TGTGCCAGCAGCTTCATCCGGGTCAATAATTCACCCCTCCACTTT. Translation: CASSFIRVNNSPLHF.

The V and J genes are TRBV7-6 and TRBJ1-4; no reliable D call. Trimming cost V 5 bases and J 4 bases, with 5 bases left between them. The CDR3 has 12 amino acids. CDR1 is SGHVS, CDR2 FNYEAQ, per germline. The chain's CDR3 is CASSLHNEKLFF. DNA of the CDR3: TGTGCCAGCAGCCTTCATAATGAAAAACTGTTTTTT.

This clonotype occurred a few times. This chain uses TRBV25-1 with TRBJ2-5; 9 nucleotides match TRBD1. Germline V gene lookup returns CDR1 MGHDK and CDR2 SYGVNS. The V segment lost 6 bases and the J segment 1 base; nucleotides outside the gene matches: 9. This CDR3 has 16 amino acids. The CDR3: CASSPPGTGIQETQYF. The CDR3 DNA is TGTGCCAGCAGCCCCCCCGGGACAGGGATCCAAGAGACCCAGTACTTC.

There are many counts of this clonotype. The J gene is TRBJ1-4, the V gene TRBV4-1, with 8 bases that match TRBD1. V shed 6 bases and J 4 bases; nucleotides not matched to a gene: 13. CDR1 and CDR2 (germline): MGHRA, YSYEKL. This CDR3 contains 17 residues. The CDR3 here is CASRPEGQEDFNEKLFF. CDR3 nucleotides: TGCGCCAGCAGGCCTGAGGGACAGGAAGACTTTAATGAAAAACTGTTTTTT.

This clonotype was observed at least ten times. The CDR3 reads CASSQAGGGIEQYF. The CDR3 nucleotides are TGCGCCAGCAGCCAAGCAGGGGGGGGAATCGAGCAGTACTTC. The rearrangement uses TRBV4-1 and TRBJ2-7; D tentatively reads TRBD1 or TRBD2 (7 bases each). V dropped 1 base and J dropped 6 bases, with 13 bases sitting between them. The CDR3 totals 14 residues. Germline CDR1 is MGHRA and CDR2 is YSYEKL.

The V and J genes are TRBV20-1 and TRBJ1-3, with a weak D call TRBD1 (5 bases). Between the trimmed V and J ends, which lost 0 bases and 4 bases, there was a span of 10 bases. The CDR3 is 14 residues long. From germline, CDR1 is DFQATT and CDR2 SNEGSKA (reference sequence). This CDR3 is CSARDTQGGNTIYF. The CDR3 bases are TGCAGTGCTAGAGATACCCAGGGAGGAAACACCATATATTTT.

The genes are TRBV19 and TRBJ1-1; unclear D gene. Germline CDR1 reads LNHDA; CDR2 reads SQIVND (reference sequence). V was shortened by 3 bases and J by 4 bases, with 6 bases between the two germline ends. CDR3 length equals 12 residues. CDR3 DNA: TGTGCCAGTAGTATCGGGGTCACTGAAGCTTTCTTT. It is translated as CASSIGVTEAFF.

This clonotype was seen many times. The J gene is TRBJ2-1, the V gene TRBV20-1; TRBD2 matches at 8 bases. V trimming: 3 bases; J trimming: 1 base; junction bases outside the gene matches: 8. The germline gives CDR1 DFQATT, CDR2 SNEGSKA (reference sequence). The CDR3 loop spans 16 amino acids. CDR3 sequence (DNA): TGCAGTGCTAGTGGTATGGGCGGGGGGTCCTACAATGAGCAGTTCTTC. The encoded protein is CSASGMGGGSYNEQFF.

The V gene is TRBV14, the J gene TRBJ1-2; the D gene is possibly TRBD1 (6 bases). The CDR3 runs to 16 residues. V lost 4 bases and J 4 bases, leaving 19 bases between the germline ends. CDR1 and CDR2 from the germline V gene are SGHDN and FVKESK. CDR3 in amino acids: CASSPHSIDRSYGYTF. CDR3 DNA: TGTGCCAGCAGCCCTCATTCTATCGACAGGTCCTATGGCTACACCTTC.

The table lists this clonotype with many counts. This rearrangement joins TRBV14 to TRBJ2-2; D call uncertain. Deletions cut 8 bases from V and 6 bases from J, with 10 bases between. Germline V CDR1 and CDR2: SGHDN, FVKESK. CDR3 size: 12 residues. CDR3 loop: CASRSYSGELFF. CDR3 in DNA: TGTGCCAGCCGTAGCTATTCCGGGGAGCTGTTTTTT.